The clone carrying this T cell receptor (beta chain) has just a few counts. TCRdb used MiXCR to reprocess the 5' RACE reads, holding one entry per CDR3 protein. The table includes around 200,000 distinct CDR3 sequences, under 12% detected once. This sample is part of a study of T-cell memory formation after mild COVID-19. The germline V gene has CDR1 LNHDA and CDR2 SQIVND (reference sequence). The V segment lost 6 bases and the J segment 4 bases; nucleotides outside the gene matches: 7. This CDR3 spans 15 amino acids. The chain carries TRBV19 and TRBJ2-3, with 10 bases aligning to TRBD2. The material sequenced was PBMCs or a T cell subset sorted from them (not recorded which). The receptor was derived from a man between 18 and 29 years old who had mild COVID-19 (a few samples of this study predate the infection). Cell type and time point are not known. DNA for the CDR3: TGTGCCAGTAGAAAAACTAGCGGGGCCGCAGATACGCAGTATTTT. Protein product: CASRKTSGAADTQYF.